This is a list of T cell receptor beta chains from one sample in a study of cytomegalovirus exposure and HLA in healthy donors. Assay: immunoSEQ multiplex PCR; the TCRdb copy retains only in-frame clones and omits some. Found here are nearly 110,000 clones, 55% to 85% of them singletons; the top ten hold 7.8%. The specimen sequenced was PBMCs. The receptor set was obtained from a man aged 25-45 years in good health and CMV-seronegative. CDR3s include the opening cysteine and the closing phenylalanine or tryptophan.

V: TRBV28
CDR3: CASRGAEPYEQYF

V: TRBV7-8
CDR3: CASSFGGEMNTEAFF

V: TRBV11-2
CDR3: CASNTRDRGRYEQYF

V: TRBV30
CDR3: CAWGQSFYEQYF

V: TRBV2
CDR3: CASSEDSGGYNEQFF

V: TRBV7-6
CDR3: CASSLAAGNSPLHF

V: TRBV28
CDR3: CASTQLGGTSLPGELFF

V: TRBV10-1
CDR3: CASSGLAGGGPQFF

V: TRBV5-8
CDR3: CASSFASGREAYEQYF

V: TRBV9
CDR3: CASSVEAGSTGELFF

V: TRBV4-2
CDR3: CASSQGRQGGISYEQYF

V: TRBV7-9
CDR3: CASSPRDRNTGELFF

V: TRBV19
CDR3: CASSIGLGYEQYF

V: TRBV6-5
CDR3: CASSSAGNYGYTF

V: TRBV4-1
CDR3: CASSQDAGNLNTEAFF

V: TRBV15
CDR3: CATSPRGSNTGELFF

V: TRBV6-6
CDR3: CASSYENFYNEQFF

V: TRBV28
CDR3: CASSPSLNNYGYTF

V: TRBV5-1
CDR3: CASSLAGLANEQFF

V: TRBV30
CDR3: CALGQPNQPQHF

V: TRBV5-1
CDR3: CASSLEASVIYNEQFF

V: TRBV27
CDR3: CASSLTAGGWDGYTF

V: TRBV28
CDR3: CASSTTGTASYGQYF

V: TRBV28
CDR3: CASNLDRGQQFF

V: TRBV9
CDR3: CASSVGLAGGVNTQYF

V: TRBV27
CDR3: CASSFSGVAKNIQYF

V: TRBV5-1
CDR3: CASNRNPRDKSYEQYF

V: TRBV11-2
CDR3: CASSLRGRGGNTIYF

V: TRBV5-4
CDR3: CASRKAGGLQETQYF

V: TRBV11-1
CDR3: CASLGQPNTEAFF

V: TRBV25-1
CDR3: CASSDWGQTNTGELFF

V: TRBV5-1
CDR3: CASSLDQGSQEQYF

V: TRBV7-9
CDR3: CASSLSTGELFF

V: TRBV7-9
CDR3: CSSSSREEGLAGANVLTF

V: TRBV10-3
CDR3: CAITGLSEGHTF

V: TRBV13
CDR3: CASSFVAGDIIGNEQFF

V: TRBV9
CDR3: CASSVGSWGGGGVETQYF

V: TRBV5-1
CDR3: CASSLAEWDREQYF

V: TRBV10-3
CDR3: CAISESGGGAGTQYF

V: TRBV11-2
CDR3: CASSLRGDSSYNEQFF

V: TRBV7-9
CDR3: CASSDNRGKAEAFF

V: TRBV5-5
CDR3: CASSLVGLSTDTQYF

V: TRBV29-1
CDR3: CSGATRAGYGYTF

V: TRBV25-1
CDR3: CASSGKDSGNQPQHF

V: TRBV27
CDR3: CASSLGEVNQPQHF

V: TRBV5-1
CDR3: CASSLGGGDLSTDTQYF

V: TRBV21-1
CDR3: CASSPYLPRPSVTYEQYF

V: TRBV7-3
CDR3: CASSLSGGANEQYF

V: TRBV21-1
CDR3: CASSKTGTGGEKLFF

V: TRBV4-1
CDR3: CASSQDGQAPYGYTF

V: TRBV11-2
CDR3: CASSLLVSSPGNEQFF

V: TRBV9
CDR3: CASSVEGTSFGELFF

V: TRBV5-6
CDR3: CASSFQGTEAFF